This T cell receptor beta chain was found in a study of blood T cell repertoires in COVID-19. Study context: Sources were T cells, B-cell-depleted T cells, or PBMCs; the material itself was cDNA or gDNA.

The germline V and J ends were trimmed by 8 bases and 5 bases, with 13 bases remaining between them. CDR1 and CDR2 (germline): SQVTM, ANQGSEA. This CDR3 contains 12 residues. Authors' processing steps: How many nucleated cells were present was estimated from reference gene primer amplification. Clones were sequenced by immunoSEQ multiplex PCR, and TCRdb holds only the in-frame ones, with some missing. V and J calls and clone size are those listed in that table; D and trimming were worked out from the DNA. The table has 400,000 to 500,000 clones, just over 85% seen once; the top ten hold over 1.3%. The chain employs TRBV29-1 and TRBJ2-1; tentative D call: TRBD2 (5 bases). The sequence derives from a woman in her thirties with active or convalescent COVID-19. The sequenced sample was peripheral blood. The chain's CDR3 is CSLWESNNEQFF. In DNA, the CDR3 is TGCAGCCTTTGGGAGAGCAACAATGAGCAGTTCTTC.